What follows are 14 T cell receptor beta chains derived from one specimen sequenced in a study of control samples from healthy donors and cancer patients. Method: immunoSEQ multiplex PCR; TCRdb's copy keeps in-frame clones and lacks some. The table includes about 270,000 clones, roughly 87% detected once. Sequenced: PBMCs. All receptors derive from a woman aged 55-69 years with lung cancer.

This chain links TRBV27 with TRBJ2-1; perhaps TRBD1 as D (6 bases). The V end was cut by 5 bases, the J end by 12 bases, with 32 bases between. CDR1 is MNHEY and CDR2 is SMNVEV in the germline V gene (reference sequence). The CDR3 has 18 residues. The CDR3 coding sequence is TGTGCCAGCAGTCGCGATCCCCGAAGTCGCACAGGGCACGAGGGGCAGTTCTTC. The encoded protein is CASSRDPRSRTGHEGQFF.

Only a few counts were recorded for this clone. This specimen includes other DNA sequences encoding the same CDR3. The V gene is TRBV5-1, the J gene TRBJ1-4; D gene ambiguous. The CDR3 length is 14 residues. Germline CDR1 and CDR2: SGHRS and YFSETQ. V gave up 0 bases and J gave up 0 bases, with 3 bases separating them. The CDR3 is CASSLGTTNEKLFF. The CDR3 bases are TGCGCCAGCAGCTTGGGTACAACTAATGAAAAACTGTTTTTT. The full variable domain, completed using reference TRBV5-1 and TRBJ1-4, is KAGVTQTPRYLIKTRGQQVTLSCSPISGHRSVSWYQQTPGQGLQFLFEYFSETQRNKGNFPGRFSGRQFSNSRSEMNVSTLELGDSALYLCASSLGTTNEKLFFGSGTQLSVL.

The V call is TRBV3-1 (or the pseudogene TRBV3-2), the J call TRBJ1-2; tentatively, D is TRBD1 (5 bases). CDR1 and CDR2 from the germline V gene are LGHDT and YNNKEL (reference sequence). The CDR3 has 16 residues. With 1 base removed from V and 4 bases from J, the gap between germline ends came to 16 bases. The CDR3 bases are TGTGCCAGCAGCCAAGCTGGGGTTTTACAGGCCTATGGCTACACCTTC. Translated: CASSQAGVLQAYGYTF.

In its sample, this clone was seen once. The V call is TRBV4-2, the J call TRBJ1-5; D is perhaps TRBD1 (5 bases). The CDR3 is 14 residues long. The germline gives CDR1 LGHNA, CDR2 YNFKEQ. The V end was cut by 0 bases, the J end by 7 bases, with 10 bases between. CDR3: CASSQDWGGQPQHF. The CDR3 region has the DNA TGTGCCAGCAGCCAAGACTGGGGCGGGCAGCCCCAGCATTTT.

This clone was observed many times. The V and J genes are TRBV6-8 and TRBJ1-5; D uncertain. The CDR3 sequence is 13 residues long. CDR1 MNHGY and CDR2 SAAAGT come from the germline V gene. Trimming removed 6 bases from V and 7 bases from J, with 13 bases in between. CDR3 residues: CASRARQDQPQHF. In DNA, the CDR3 is TGTGCCAGCAGGGCAAGACAAGACCAGCCCCAGCATTTT.

The genes are TRBV5-4 and TRBJ2-2; tentative D call: TRBD1 (5 bases). Germline CDR1 is SGHNT and CDR2 is YYREEE (reference sequence). The V end lost 6 bases, the J end lost 1 base, and 10 bases lay between the germline ends. The CDR3 loop spans 14 amino acids. Written as DNA, the CDR3 is TGTGCCAGCAATCCAGGGCGGAACACCGGGGAGCTGTTTTTT. It codes for CASNPGRNTGELFF.

V and J are TRBV9 and TRBJ1-2, with D perhaps TRBD1 (6 bases). Trimming took off 4 bases at V and 10 bases at J, with 20 bases between the two ends. Per the germline V gene, CDR1 is SGDLS and CDR2 is YYNGEE. This CDR3 is 14 amino acids long. In DNA, the CDR3 is TGTGCCAGCAGCCTAGAATCAACAGGGATTCACTACACCTTC. It codes for CASSLESTGIHYTF. Based on the CDR3 plus reference TRBV9 and TRBJ1-2, the full variable domain is DSGVTQTPKHLITATGQRVTLRCSPRSGDLSVYWYQQSLDQGLQFLIQYYNGEERAKGNILERFSAQQFPDLHSELNLSSLELGDSALYFCASSLESTGIHYTFGSGTRLTVV.

A single count supports this clone. The chain couples TRBV4-2 to TRBJ1-2; 10 bases are shared with TRBD1. The ends lost 0 bases at V and 2 bases at J; junction bases unmatched: 3. CDR3 length equals 16 residues. In germline, CDR1 is LGHNA, CDR2 YNFKEQ. The CDR3 spells CASSQDQGQGNYGYTF. The CDR3 DNA sequence: TGTGCCAGCAGCCAAGATCAGGGACAGGGGAACTATGGCTACACCTTC.

In its sample, this clone was seen a few times. The chain combines TRBV9 with TRBJ2-5, with a weak D call TRBD2 (5 bases). The CDR3 is made up of 15 amino acids. V was cut by 2 bases and J by 5 bases, with 16 bases left in between. The germline CDR1 and CDR2 sequences are SGDLS and YYNGEE. The CDR3 loop is CASSVSATTRETQYF. The CDR3 coding sequence is TGTGCCAGCAGCGTTAGCGCCACGACCCGGGAGACCCAGTACTTC.

The gene calls are TRBV28 and TRBJ1-1; D is unresolved. The CDR3 has 11 amino acids. V lost 7 bases and J lost 6, with 9 bases in between. Looked up from germline, CDR1 is MDHEN and CDR2 is SYDVKM. In DNA form, the CDR3 reads TGTGCCAGCACAGTTAGGGCTGAAGCTTTCTTT. Protein sequence: CASTVRAEAFF.

This chain connects TRBV5-1 to TRBJ2-2; 7 bases fit TRBD1. V lost 4 bases to trimming and J lost 7 bases; unmatched junction nucleotides: 7. The CDR3 is 14 residues long. Germline V gene lookup returns CDR1 SGHRS and CDR2 YFSETQ. The CDR3 reads CASSGGQPGGELFF. The CDR3 DNA reads as TGCGCCAGCAGCGGGGGACAGCCGGGCGGGGAGCTGTTTTTT.

The chain is built from TRBV19 and TRBJ2-5; no clear D gene. V was shortened by 5 bases and J by 6 bases, with 19 bases between the two germline ends. The CDR3 is 15 amino acids. Germline CDR1 is LNHDA and CDR2 is SQIVND (reference sequence). The CDR3 DNA reads TGTGCCAGTAGTCTCACCTACCTAGGGTTCAAGACCCAGTACTTC. It is translated as CASSLTYLGFKTQYF. The variable domain in full, completed from reference TRBV19 and TRBJ2-5, reads DGGITQSPKYLFRKEGQNVTLSCEQNLNHDAMYWYRQDPGQGLRLIYYSQIVNDFQKGDIAEGYSVSREKKESFPLTVTSAQKNPTAFYLCASSLTYLGFKTQYFGPGTRLLVL.

A single count supports this clone. CDR3 bases: TGTGCCAGTAGTATGGACAGCAATCAGCCCCAGCATTTT. It specifies CASSMDSNQPQHF. The rearrangement uses TRBV19 and TRBJ1-5; D gene uncertain. The V end was cut by 3 bases, the J end by 1 base, with 4 bases between. The CDR3 totals 13 residues. The germline CDR1 and CDR2 sequences are LNHDA and SQIVND (reference sequence).

The V gene is TRBV6-6, the J gene TRBJ1-1, with D uncertain. V shed 0 bases and J shed 4 bases, with 9 bases lying between them. Per germline, CDR1 MNHNY and CDR2 SVGAGI (reference sequence). The CDR3 length is 14 residues. CDR3 coding DNA: TGTGCCAGCAGTTACTCTCTGGGAGGCACTGAAGCTTTCTTT. It encodes CASSYSLGGTEAFF.